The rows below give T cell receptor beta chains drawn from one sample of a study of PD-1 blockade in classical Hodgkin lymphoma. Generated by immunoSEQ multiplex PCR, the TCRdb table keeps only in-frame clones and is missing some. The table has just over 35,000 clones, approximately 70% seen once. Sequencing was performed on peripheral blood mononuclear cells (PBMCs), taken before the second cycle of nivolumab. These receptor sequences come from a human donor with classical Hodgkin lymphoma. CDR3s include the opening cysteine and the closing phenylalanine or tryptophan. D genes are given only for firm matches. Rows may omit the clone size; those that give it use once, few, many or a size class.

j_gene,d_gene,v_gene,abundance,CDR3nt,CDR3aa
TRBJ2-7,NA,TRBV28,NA,TGTGCCAGCAGTTTTAAGTGGAGGGCCCCCTACGAGCAGTACTTC,CASSFKWRAPYEQYF
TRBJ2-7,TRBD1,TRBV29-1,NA,TGCAGCGTTGAAGCTCTAGGGGGCGTCCGTTACGAGCAGTACTTC,CSVEALGGVRYEQYF
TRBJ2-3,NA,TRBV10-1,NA,TGCGCCAGGAATGGACCTTCCCCCACAGATACGCAGTATTTT,CARNGPSPTDTQYF
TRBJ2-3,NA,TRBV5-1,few,TGCGCCAGCAGCTGGGGTCGGGTGGAGACCCGCACAGATACGCAGTATTTT,CASSWGRVETRTDTQYF
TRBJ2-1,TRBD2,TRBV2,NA,TGTGCCAGCAGGGCGACTAGCGGGGCCACCAATGAGCAGTTCTTC,CASRATSGATNEQFF
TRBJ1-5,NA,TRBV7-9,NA,TGTGCCAGCAGCAGTCTGGCTCAGCCCCAGCATTTT,CASSSLAQPQHF
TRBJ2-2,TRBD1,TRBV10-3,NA,TGTGCCATCAGTACAGGGGTAAACACCGGGGAGCTGTTTTTT,CAISTGVNTGELFF
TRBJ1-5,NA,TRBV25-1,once,TGTGCCAGCAGTGGAGGGTTCAATCAGCCCCAGCATTTT,CASSGGFNQPQHF
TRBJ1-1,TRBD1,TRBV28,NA,TGTGCCAGCTCTTTGACAGGGGGCTTGAACACTGAAGCTTTCTTT,CASSLTGGLNTEAFF
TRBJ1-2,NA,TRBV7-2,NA,TGTGCCAGCAGCTCGCGGACAGTCTATGGCTACACCTTC,CASSSRTVYGYTF
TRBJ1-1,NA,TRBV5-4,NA,TGTGCCAGCACCCCAACGGGGGGCTCCACTGAAGCTTTCTTT,CASTPTGGSTEAFF
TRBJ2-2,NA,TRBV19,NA,TGTGCCAGTAGTATTGGGTCTGGGCAGGGCAACACCGGGGAGCTGTTTTTT,CASSIGSGQGNTGELFF
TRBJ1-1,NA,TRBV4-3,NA,TGCGCCAGCAGCCAACACAGGGCGGTGGGCACTGAAGCTTTCTTT,CASSQHRAVGTEAFF
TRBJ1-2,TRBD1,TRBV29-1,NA,TGCAGCGTAACCGGGACAGCCTATGGCTACACCTTC,CSVTGTAYGYTF
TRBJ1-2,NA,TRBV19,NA,TGTGCCAGTAGTTCGCAGCGTATCGGGGGGATCATTGGCTACACCTTC,CASSSQRIGGIIGYTF
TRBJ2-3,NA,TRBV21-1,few,TGTGCCAGCAGCCCCTTGGGAGGAGATACGCAGTATTTT,CASSPLGGDTQYF
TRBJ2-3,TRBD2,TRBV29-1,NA,TGCAGCGTTTCTAGCGGATCTAGCACAGATACGCAGTATTTT,CSVSSGSSTDTQYF
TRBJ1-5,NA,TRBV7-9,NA,TGTGCCAGCAGCCCGGACACGTATCAGCCCCAGCATTTT,CASSPDTYQPQHF
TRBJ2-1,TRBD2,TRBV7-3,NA,TGTGCCAGCAGCTTAGGGTCTAGCGGGAACAATGAGCAGTTCTTC,CASSLGSSGNNEQFF
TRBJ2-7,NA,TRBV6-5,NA,TGTGCCAGCAGTCAGGGGTTCAGCGAGCAGTACTTC,CASSQGFSEQYF
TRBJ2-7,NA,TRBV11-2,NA,TGTGCCAGCAGCTTAGGGGCGCAACGAGAGCAGTACTTC,CASSLGAQREQYF
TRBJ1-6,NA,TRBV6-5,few,TGTGCCGCCAGGGACGGTTATAATTCACCCCTCCACTTT,CAARDGYNSPLHF
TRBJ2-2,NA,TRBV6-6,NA,TGTGCCAGCAGTCCCCTCTCACGGACCGGGGAGCTGTTTTTT,CASSPLSRTGELFF
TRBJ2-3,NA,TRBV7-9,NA,TGTGCCAGCCAGCGAGGGCAGGGCGGCACAGATACGCAGTATTTT,CASQRGQGGTDTQYF
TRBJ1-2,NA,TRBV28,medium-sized,TGTGCCAGCAGTCCAGGGTACGGCTACACCTTC,CASSPGYGYTF
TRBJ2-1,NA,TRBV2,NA,TGTGCCAGCAGTGAAGCTACATTGGTCCAGCAGTTCTTC,CASSEATLVQQFF
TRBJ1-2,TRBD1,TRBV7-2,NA,TGTGCCAGCAGCTCGGGACAGGGCTATGGCTACACCTTC,CASSSGQGYGYTF
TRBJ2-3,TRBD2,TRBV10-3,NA,TGTGCCATCAGTGAGTTTAGCGGGGGCTACACAGATACGCAGTATTTT,CAISEFSGGYTDTQYF
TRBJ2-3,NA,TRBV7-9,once,TGTGCCAGCAGCTTAGCCCCCTGGTGGCGAAGCACAGATACGCAGTATTTT,CASSLAPWWRSTDTQYF
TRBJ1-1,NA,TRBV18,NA,TGTGCCAGCTCATACCAGGGACGGAACACTGAAGCTTTCTTT,CASSYQGRNTEAFF
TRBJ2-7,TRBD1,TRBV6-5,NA,TGTGCCAGCAGTCCGACAGGGAGCACCTACGAGCAGTACTTC,CASSPTGSTYEQYF
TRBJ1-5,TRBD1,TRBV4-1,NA,TGCGCCAGCAGTCTGGACAGGGGGCACCAGCCCCAGCATTTT,CASSLDRGHQPQHF
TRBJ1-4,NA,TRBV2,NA,TGTGCCAGCAGCATGGGGGGGGCCGAGGAAAAACTGTTTTTT,CASSMGGAEEKLFF
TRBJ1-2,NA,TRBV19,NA,TGTGCCAGTAGTACGGCCAGTGGATATGGCTACACCTTC,CASSTASGYGYTF
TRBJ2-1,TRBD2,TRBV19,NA,TGTGCCAGTAGTTCGGGGGGAGCGGGGAGCTCCTACAATGAGCAGTTCTTC,CASSSGGAGSSYNEQFF
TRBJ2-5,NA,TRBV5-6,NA,TGTGCCAGCAGCTCTCAAGAGACCCAGTACTTC,CASSSQETQYF
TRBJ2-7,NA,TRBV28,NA,TGTGCCAGCAGTTCCTTCTACGAGCAGTACTTC,CASSSFYEQYF
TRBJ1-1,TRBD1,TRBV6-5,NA,TGTGCCAGCAGCACCCCCGGGACAGGGGAAGCTTTCTTT,CASSTPGTGEAFF
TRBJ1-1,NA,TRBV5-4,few,TGTGCCAGCAGCTTGGAGTGGCGACAAGGTGAAGCTTTCTTT,CASSLEWRQGEAFF